The 25 T cell receptor beta chains reported below all come from one sample, sequenced in a study of shared T cell receptors in the human thymus. Profiled with immunoSEQ multiplex PCR; TCRdb holds only in-frame clones, not every one. Of about 660,000 clones in the sample, over 75% were seen once. This sample also appeared in a second study, on human thymus T cells.

The sequenced sample consisted of thymocytes. These receptors were obtained from a boy younger than two with a congenital heart defect.

This clone was counted only a few times. This same CDR3 is encoded by further DNA sequences in the sample. The CDR3 sequence: CSAPSTDTQYF. DNA for the CDR3: TGCAGTGCTCCTAGCACAGATACGCAGTATTTT. This sequence joins TRBV20-1 and TRBJ2-3; D call uncertain. This CDR3 has 11 amino acids. Per germline, CDR1 DFQATT and CDR2 SNEGSKA (reference sequence). Trimming cost V 5 bases and J 0 bases, with 3 bases left between them.

V is TRBV15 and J is TRBJ1-5; the D gene is possibly TRBD1 (5 bases). The CDR3 has 14 residues. The germline V gene encodes CDR1 LNHNV and CDR2 YYDKDF (reference sequence). V shed 2 bases and J shed 1 base, with 6 bases lying between them. CDR3 DNA sequence: TGTGCCACCAGCAGATCAGGGAGCAATCAGCCCCAGCATTTT. Protein sequence: CATSRSGSNQPQHF.

Only one count was recorded for this clone. The V call is TRBV12-5, the J call TRBJ2-3; 8 nucleotides line up with TRBD1. The CDR3 covers 19 residues. The trim removed 0 bases at V and 3 bases at J, leaving 14 bases unmatched. Germline V lookup: CDR1 LGHNT, CDR2 FRNRAP. CDR3 in DNA: TGTGCTAGTGGTTTGGTTCCCCCCCCGGGACAGGCGGGGACAGATACGCAGTATTTT. Its protein is CASGLVPPPGQAGTDTQYF.

The CDR3 DNA follows: TGTGCCAGCAGCTTCGGGACAGGGAACAATCAGCCCCAGCATTTT. Translation: CASSFGTGNNQPQHF. J is TRBJ1-5 and V is TRBV6-1, with 9 nucleotides matching TRBD1. CDR3 size: 15 residues. The germline V gene encodes CDR1 MNHNS and CDR2 SASEGT. The trim removed 6 bases at V and 3 bases at J, leaving 6 bases unmatched.

This chain uses TRBV5-5 with TRBJ1-2, with D unclear. Trimming stripped 0 bases from V and 0 bases from J, with 9 bases between. CDR1 and CDR2 from the germline V gene are SGHKS and YYEKEE (reference sequence). The CDR3 is 15 amino acids. CDR3 in amino acids: CASSLGTAPNYGYTF. The DNA for the CDR3 is TGTGCCAGCAGCTTGGGCACAGCCCCTAACTATGGCTACACCTTC.

This clone was seen a handful of times. The V gene is TRBV28, the J gene TRBJ2-2; maybe TRBD2 (6 bases). V was shortened by 4 bases and J by 5 bases, with 14 bases between the two germline ends. Germline V gene data show CDR1 as MDHEN and CDR2 as SYDVKM. The CDR3 has 15 amino acids. This CDR3 is CASSCPGVRTGELFF. As DNA, the CDR3 is TGTGCCAGCAGTTGCCCGGGAGTCAGAACCGGGGAGCTGTTTTTT. Full variable domain (remainder filled in from reference TRBV28 and TRBJ2-2): DVKVTQSSRYLVKRTGEKVFLECVQDMDHENMFWYRQDPGLGLRLIYFSYDVKMKEKGDIPEGYSVSREKKERFSLILESASTNQTSMYLCASSCPGVRTGELFFGEGSRLTVL.

The rearrangement uses TRBV28 and TRBJ1-5, with D possibly TRBD1 on 5 matching bases. CDR1 and CDR2 (germline): MDHEN, SYDVKM. This CDR3 is built from 15 residues. The ends were cut back, 7 bases at V and 4 bases at J, with 17 bases in the middle. CDR3 in amino acids: CASNPPGGGNQPQHF. The DNA for the CDR3 is TGTGCCAGCAACCCCCCCGGGGGGGGTAATCAGCCCCAGCATTTT. Full variable domain (outside the CDR3, taken from reference TRBV28 and TRBJ1-5): DVKVTQSSRYLVKRTGEKVFLECVQDMDHENMFWYRQDPGLGLRLIYFSYDVKMKEKGDIPEGYSVSREKKERFSLILESASTNQTSMYLCASNPPGGGNQPQHFGDGTRLSIL.

The chain carries TRBV6-5 and TRBJ2-5; D is perhaps TRBD2 (6 bases). The germline V and J ends were trimmed by 5 bases and 4 bases, with 14 bases remaining between them. The CDR3 spans 14 residues. Per germline, CDR1 MNHEY and CDR2 SVGAGI. CDR3 DNA sequence: TGTGCCAGCAGTCCCGGGACTGCCACAGAGACCCAGTACTTC. Translation gives CASSPGTATETQYF.

This clone came up once. This chain connects TRBV30 to TRBJ1-5; a possible D gene is TRBD1 (6 bases). Germline CDR1 is GTSNPN and CDR2 is SVGIG (reference sequence). The V end lost 8 bases, the J end lost 3 bases, and 17 bases lay between the germline ends. The CDR3 has 14 amino acids. The CDR3 here is CALPGTLHNQPQHF. CDR3 coding DNA: TGTGCCCTCCCGGGGACACTTCACAATCAGCCCCAGCATTTT.

The rearrangement joins TRBV15 to TRBJ1-5; D remains ambiguous. Germline CDR1 is LNHNV and CDR2 is YYDKDF (reference sequence). Trimming cost V 0 bases and J 0 bases, with 9 bases left between them. The CDR3 is 16 amino acids. The CDR3 nucleotides read TGTGCCACCAGCAGAGATCCTGGGCGTAGCAATCAGCCCCAGCATTTT. Its protein product is CATSRDPGRSNQPQHF.

The chain combines TRBV25-1 with TRBJ1-3; TRBD1 matches 9 bases. The CDR3 has 14 residues. V lost 5 bases and J lost 2; bases outside the gene matches: 1. The germline V gene has CDR1 MGHDK and CDR2 SYGVNS. The CDR3 nucleotides are TGTGCCAGCAGTCGACAGGGGGCTGGAAACACCATATATTTT. Translation gives CASSRQGAGNTIYF.

The chain combines TRBV15 with TRBJ2-7, with 10 bases fitting TRBD1. The ends lost 5 bases at V and 2 bases at J; junction bases unmatched: 9. Germline V gene sequence: CDR1 LNHNV, CDR2 YYDKDF (reference sequence). The CDR3 is 16 residues long. For the CDR3, the DNA is TGTGCCACCAGCGCCTCACTTGGACAGGGGGCCTACGAGCAGTACTTC. It is translated as CATSASLGQGAYEQYF.

The chain has TRBV6-6 and TRBJ2-1; maybe TRBD1 (6 bases). Between the trimmed V and J ends, which lost 10 bases and 6 bases, there was a span of 16 bases. The CDR3 totals 13 residues. Germline-derived CDR1 and CDR2 are MNHNY and SVGAGI (reference sequence). The CDR3 region is CATAPHRVNEQFF. The CDR3 nucleotides read TGTGCCACGGCCCCCCACAGGGTCAATGAGCAGTTCTTC.

The chain employs TRBV29-1 and TRBJ2-5, with D uncertain. The germline CDR1 and CDR2 sequences are SQVTM and ANQGSEA. The CDR3 loop spans 12 amino acids. Trimming cost V 4 bases and J 5 bases, with 11 bases left between them. CDR3: CSVVLEWETQYF. Here the CDR3 DNA reads TGCAGCGTTGTCCTAGAATGGGAGACCCAGTACTTC.

The chain joins TRBV19 to TRBJ1-5; D may be TRBD1 (6 bases). Trimming pared 4 bases from V and 4 bases from J, leaving 17 bases between. The V gene's germline CDR1 is LNHDA and CDR2 SQIVND (reference sequence). There are 16 residues in the CDR3. The CDR3 bases are TGTGCCAGTAGTACAGGGGTAGTTGCAAAAAATCAGCCCCAGCATTTT. Translating it yields CASSTGVVAKNQPQHF.

This clone has more than one count but fewer than ten. The CDR3 is CASSTPGREPSSGANVLTF. CDR3 sequence (DNA): TGCGCCAGCAGCACCCCGGGGAGGGAACCCAGCTCTGGGGCCAACGTCCTGACTTTC. The rearrangement uses TRBV5-1 and TRBJ2-6, with 7 bases matching TRBD2. The CDR3 consists of 19 residues. Germline V gene sequence: CDR1 SGHRS, CDR2 YFSETQ. Losses at the gene ends were 4 bases for V and 0 bases for J; bases not matched to a gene: 13.

V is TRBV27 and J is TRBJ2-5; D gene uncertain. The ends were cut back, 10 bases at V and 5 bases at J, with 11 bases in the middle. The CDR3 length is 11 residues. Germline-derived CDR1 and CDR2 are MNHEY and SMNVEV (reference sequence). CDR3 amino acids: CATSNRETQYF. The CDR3 DNA sequence: TGTGCCACCAGCAACCGGGAGACCCAGTACTTC.

The chain links TRBV7-2 to TRBJ1-4, with D unresolved. The germline V gene encodes CDR1 SGHTA and CDR2 FQGNSA. Between the trimmed V and J ends, which lost 1 base and 7 bases, there was a span of 22 bases. The CDR3 has 18 amino acids. In DNA form, the CDR3 reads TGTGCCAGCAGCTTAGTCAGGCCCACCCATCGGAATGGTGAAAAACTGTTTTTT. As protein: CASSLVRPTHRNGEKLFF. The full variable domain, with the rest looked up from reference TRBV7-2 and TRBJ1-4, is GAGVSQSPSNKVTEKGKDVELRCDPISGHTALYWYRQSLGQGLEFLIYFQGNSAPDKSGLPSDRFSAERTGGSVSTLTIQRTQQEDSAVYLCASSLVRPTHRNGEKLFFGSGTQLSVL.

The chain joins TRBV14 to TRBJ2-7; D gene ambiguous. CDR3 size: 12 residues. Per the germline V gene, CDR1 is SGHDN and CDR2 is FVKESK. Trimming took 0 bases from V and 7 from J, leaving 7 bases between them. CDR3 amino acids: CASSQDLSEQYF. The CDR3 nucleotides read TGTGCCAGCAGCCAAGATCTGAGTGAGCAGTACTTC.

The chain joins TRBV28 to TRBJ1-3; 7 nucleotides line up with TRBD1. CDR1 and CDR2 (germline): MDHEN, SYDVKM. The CDR3 is 17 residues long. The ends lost 5 bases at V and 1 base at J; junction bases unmatched: 11. CDR3 region: CASSPPTGRESGNTIYF. The CDR3 bases are TGTGCCAGCAGTCCCCCGACAGGGCGAGAATCTGGAAACACCATATATTTT.

This chain links TRBV5-8 with TRBJ2-2, with D hard to call. Germline V gene lookup returns CDR1 SGHTS and CDR2 YDEGEE. V lost 3 bases to trimming and J lost 1 base, with 16 bases between them. The CDR3 has 17 residues. In DNA form, the CDR3 reads TGTGCCAGCAGCTCCTTTCGTCCTACCCAGAACACCGGGGAGCTGTTTTTT. Translated: CASSSFRPTQNTGELFF.

This chain joins TRBV27 and TRBJ2-7, with a tentative D call TRBD1 (7 bases). This CDR3 comprises 14 residues. The germline gives CDR1 MNHEY, CDR2 SMNVEV (reference sequence). Deletions cut 7 bases from V and 2 bases from J, with 15 bases between. CDR3 sequence reads: CASNTDREAYEQYF. In DNA, the CDR3 is TGTGCCAGCAACACCGACAGGGAGGCCTACGAGCAGTACTTC.

The V and J genes are TRBV7-9 and TRBJ2-3; TRBD1 is a possible D gene (5 bases). This CDR3 spans 14 amino acids. Between the trimmed V and J ends, which lost 3 bases and 4 bases, there was a span of 11 bases. Germline CDR1 reads SEHNR; CDR2 reads FQNEAQ (reference sequence). The CDR3 DNA reads TGTGCCAGCAGCTTTGATAGGGGATCAGATACGCAGTATTTT. Translating it yields CASSFDRGSDTQYF.

The chain is built from TRBV19 and TRBJ1-1, with D unclear. CDR1 is LNHDA and CDR2 is SQIVND in the germline V gene (reference sequence). The length of the CDR3 is 16 residues. V shed 0 bases and J shed 3 bases, with 14 bases lying between them. CDR3: CASSIDLPEGYTEAFF. The CDR3 DNA follows: TGTGCCAGTAGTATAGATCTCCCGGAGGGATACACTGAAGCTTTCTTT. Variable domain in full (rest from reference TRBV19 and TRBJ1-1): DGGITQSPKYLFRKEGQNVTLSCEQNLNHDAMYWYRQDPGQGLRLIYYSQIVNDFQKGDIAEGYSVSREKKESFPLTVTSAQKNPTAFYLCASSIDLPEGYTEAFFGQGTRLTVV.

V is TRBV11-3 and J is TRBJ2-7, with a tentative D call TRBD1 (5 bases). Trimming shortened V by 5 bases and J by 3 bases, and 11 bases separated the two germline ends. The CDR3 length is 13 residues. Germline values: CDR1 SGHNT, CDR2 YENEEA. The CDR3 reads CASSRGQYYEQYF. The DNA of the CDR3 is TGTGCCAGCAGCCGTGGACAATACTACGAGCAGTACTTC. Full variable domain (outside the CDR3, taken from reference TRBV11-3 and TRBJ2-7): EAGVVQSPRYKIIEKKQPVAFWCNPISGHNTLYWYLQNLGQGPELLIRYENEEAVDDSQLPKDRFSAERLKGVDSTLKIQPAELGDSAVYLCASSRGQYYEQYFGPGTRLTVT.